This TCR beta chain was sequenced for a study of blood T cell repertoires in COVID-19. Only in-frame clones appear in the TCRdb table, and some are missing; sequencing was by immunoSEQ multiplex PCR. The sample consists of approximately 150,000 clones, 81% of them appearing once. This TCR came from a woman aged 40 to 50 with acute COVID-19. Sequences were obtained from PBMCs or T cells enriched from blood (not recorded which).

CDR3 sequence reads: CASSSPPAGFRNQPQHF. The CDR3 DNA sequence: TGTGCCAGCAGTTCCCCCCCTGCGGGGTTTCGCAATCAGCCCCAGCATTTT. The chain links TRBV28 to TRBJ1-5; D unclear. The V gene's germline CDR1 is MDHEN and CDR2 SYDVKM. V was shortened by 4 bases and J by 2 bases, with 18 bases between the two germline ends. The CDR3 contains 17 residues.